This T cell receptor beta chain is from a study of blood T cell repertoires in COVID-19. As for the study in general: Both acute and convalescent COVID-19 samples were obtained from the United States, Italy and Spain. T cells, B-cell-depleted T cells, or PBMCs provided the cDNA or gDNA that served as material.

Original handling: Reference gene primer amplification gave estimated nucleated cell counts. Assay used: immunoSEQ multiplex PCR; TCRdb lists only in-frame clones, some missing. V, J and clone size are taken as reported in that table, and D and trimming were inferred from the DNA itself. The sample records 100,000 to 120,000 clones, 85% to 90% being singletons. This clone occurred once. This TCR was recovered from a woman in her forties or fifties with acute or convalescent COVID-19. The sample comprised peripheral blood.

The chain's CDR3 is CASSQGSGGALTLAFF. The CDR3 DNA reads TGTGCCAGCAGCCAAGGCTCTGGAGGGGCCCTAACTCTCGCTTTCTTT. This rearrangement joins TRBV3-1 (or the pseudogene TRBV3-2) to TRBJ1-1, with D possibly being TRBD1 (5 bases). The CDR3 spans 16 residues. Germline CDR1 is LGHDT and CDR2 is YNNKEL (reference sequence). Trimming removed 1 base from V and 11 bases from J, with 23 bases in between.